Listed below are T cell receptor beta chains from one sample, sequenced in a study of T cell responses to AZD1222 COVID-19 vaccine. Some clones are missing from TCRdb's copy, which holds only in-frame ones; the method was immunoSEQ multiplex PCR. The sample carries about 130,000 clones, about 87% recorded once. The sequences come from peripheral blood, collected on day 0 of AZD1222 vaccination. The receptors were gathered from an adult in good health. Both conserved end residues are part of each CDR3. D genes are given only for firm matches. Expanded clones get a size class; other rows say once, few or many, or leave the size out.

abundance	j_gene	d_gene	len	v_gene	CDR3aa	CDR3nt
NA	TRBJ2-7	TRBD1	13	TRBV18	CASSPGQGAEQYF	TGTGCCAGCTCACCAGGACAGGGGGCCGAGCAGTACTTC
NA	TRBJ2-5	TRBD2	14	TRBV15	CATRLAGPLETQYF	TGTGCCACCAGGCTAGCGGGACCGTTGGAGACCCAGTACTTC
NA	TRBJ2-2	TRBD2	15	TRBV2	CASSGLAVITGELFF	TGTGCCAGCAGTGGACTAGCGGTTATCACCGGGGAGCTGTTTTTT
NA	TRBJ2-5	TRBD1	14	TRBV6-2/TRBV6-3	CASSTDRGAETQYF	TGTGCCAGCAGTACCGACAGGGGTGCGGAGACCCAGTACTTC
NA	TRBJ2-7	NA	16	TRBV6-1	CASSVPRGGGPYEQYF	TGTGCCAGCAGTGTCCCCCGGGGCGGGGGCCCATACGAGCAGTACTTC
NA	TRBJ2-1	NA	15	TRBV2	CASSESILRYGEQFF	TGTGCCAGCAGTGAAAGTATCCTGAGATACGGTGAGCAGTTCTTC
NA	TRBJ2-1	TRBD1	12	TRBV7-9	CASSRQGREQFF	TGTGCCAGCAGCCGACAGGGACGGGAGCAGTTCTTC
NA	TRBJ1-2	TRBD1	13	TRBV19	CASSMGQGYGYTF	TGTGCCAGTAGTATGGGACAGGGGTATGGCTACACCTTC
NA	TRBJ1-1	NA	17	TRBV7-9	CASSTRQAPSMNTEAFF	TGTGCCAGCAGCACCCGACAGGCCCCATCGATGAACACTGAAGCTTTCTTT
NA	TRBJ1-4	NA	15	TRBV3-1/TRBV3-2	CASREPLGANEKLFF	TGTGCCAGCAGGGAACCTCTCGGGGCCAATGAAAAACTGTTTTTT
NA	TRBJ2-1	TRBD2	14	TRBV6-5	CASNRDYTHNEQFF	TGTGCCAGCAATCGGGACTATACACACAATGAGCAGTTCTTC
NA	TRBJ1-6	TRBD1	15	TRBV2	CASGIQTGGNSPLHF	TGTGCCAGCGGAATCCAGACAGGGGGTAATTCACCCCTCCACTTT
once	TRBJ1-6	NA	13	TRBV11-3	CASSLDHGSPLHF	TGTGCCAGCAGCCTAGACCATGGTTCACCCCTCCACTTT
NA	TRBJ1-1	NA	15	TRBV5-1	CASSFGLQVSGEAFF	TGCGCCAGCAGCTTTGGGCTTCAAGTAAGCGGTGAAGCTTTCTTT
NA	TRBJ1-3	NA	16	TRBV19	CASSDRPAGTGNTIYF	TGTGCCAGTAGTGACCGACCAGCAGGGACTGGAAACACCATATATTTT
NA	TRBJ1-4	NA	14	TRBV19	CASSMGALEEKLFF	TGTGCCAGTAGTATGGGAGCGTTGGAAGAAAAACTGTTTTTT
NA	TRBJ2-3	NA	16	TRBV18	CASSPSLQHTTDTQYF	TGTGCCAGCTCACCGAGCCTCCAGCATACCACAGATACGCAGTATTTT
once	TRBJ1-2	TRBD1	12	TRBV6-6	CASSDRVRGYTF	TGTGCCAGCAGTGACAGGGTCCGGGGCTACACCTTC
NA	TRBJ2-7	TRBD1	15	TRBV15	CATSRGTGGQVEQYF	TGTGCCACCAGCAGAGGGACAGGGGGTCAAGTGGAGCAGTACTTC
NA	TRBJ1-2	TRBD1	16	TRBV5-6	CASSRWTGGYGYGYTF	TGTGCCAGCAGCAGATGGACAGGGGGTTATGGCTATGGCTACACCTTC
NA	TRBJ2-1	NA	14	TRBV7-2	CASSLVRTRDEQFF	TGTGCCAGCAGCTTAGTAAGGACCCGGGATGAGCAGTTCTTC
once	TRBJ1-2	TRBD1	16	TRBV6-2/TRBV6-3	CASSRTIQGSGYGYTF	TGTGCCAGCAGTCGCACTATACAGGGGTCGGGCTATGGCTACACCTTC
NA	TRBJ1-2	NA	16	TRBV27	CASSTRGREGHYGYTF	TGTGCCAGCAGTACGCGTGGGAGAGAGGGGCACTATGGCTACACCTTC
NA	TRBJ1-2	NA	14	TRBV2	CASSRELPQGGYTF	TGTGCCAGCAGTAGAGAACTACCCCAGGGGGGCTACACCTTC
NA	TRBJ2-3	TRBD1	13	TRBV19	CATGTGETDTQYF	TGTGCCACTGGGACAGGGGAGACAGATACGCAGTATTTT
NA	TRBJ1-4	TRBD1	16	TRBV10-1	CASSVWAGGRGEKLFF	TGCGCCAGCAGTGTTTGGGCAGGGGGCCGGGGTGAAAAACTGTTTTTT
NA	TRBJ1-3	NA	13	TRBV29-1	CSVGQAQGNTIYF	TGCAGCGTTGGGCAGGCTCAGGGAAACACCATATATTTT
few	TRBJ1-2	TRBD1	14	TRBV9	CASSGTGKGYGYTF	TGTGCCAGCAGCGGGACAGGGAAGGGTTATGGCTACACCTTC
NA	TRBJ1-3	NA	14	TRBV9	CASSAGGLGNTIYF	TGTGCCAGCAGCGCCGGAGGGCTTGGAAACACCATATATTTT